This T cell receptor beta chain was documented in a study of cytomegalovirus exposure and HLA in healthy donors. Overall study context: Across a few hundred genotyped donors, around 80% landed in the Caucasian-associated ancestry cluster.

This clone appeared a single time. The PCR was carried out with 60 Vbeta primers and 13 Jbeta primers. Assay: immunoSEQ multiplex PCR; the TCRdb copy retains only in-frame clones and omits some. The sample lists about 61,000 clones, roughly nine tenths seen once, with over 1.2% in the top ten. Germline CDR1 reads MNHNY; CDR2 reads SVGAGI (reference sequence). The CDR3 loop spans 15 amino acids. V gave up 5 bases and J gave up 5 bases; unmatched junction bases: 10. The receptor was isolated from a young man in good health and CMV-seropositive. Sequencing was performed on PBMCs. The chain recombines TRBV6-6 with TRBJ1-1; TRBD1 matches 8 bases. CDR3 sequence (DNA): TGTGCCAGCAGTCCCGTGGACAGGGTGACGACTGAAGCTTTCTTT. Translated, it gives CASSPVDRVTTEAFF.